The clone carrying this T cell receptor beta chain was observed a handful of times. V gave up 4 bases and J gave up 4 bases, with 8 bases separating them. This CDR3 spans 13 amino acids. The data were obtained in a study of blood T cell repertoires in COVID-19. For the study at large: Samples of COVID-19 (acute and convalescent) were obtained from the United States, Italy and Spain. Sample material is recorded as cDNA or gDNA derived from T cells, B-cell-depleted T cells, or PBMCs.

Per the study methods: Estimation of nucleated cell counts relied on the amplification of reference gene primers. The repertoire was sequenced with immunoSEQ multiplex PCR; TCRdb's copy has only in-frame clones and lacks some. D and trimming come from the DNA, and the V and J calls and clone size come from that table. The data show roughly 200,000 clones, 85% to 90% seen once. The V and J genes are TRBV12-3 or TRBV12-4 and TRBJ2-1; the D is unclear. Material: peripheral blood. This TCR was sampled from a woman aged 60-75 years with acute or convalescent COVID-19. The CDR3 reads CASSSTGYNEQFF. The DNA of the CDR3 is TGTGCCAGCAGTTCGACTGGTTACAATGAGCAGTTCTTC.